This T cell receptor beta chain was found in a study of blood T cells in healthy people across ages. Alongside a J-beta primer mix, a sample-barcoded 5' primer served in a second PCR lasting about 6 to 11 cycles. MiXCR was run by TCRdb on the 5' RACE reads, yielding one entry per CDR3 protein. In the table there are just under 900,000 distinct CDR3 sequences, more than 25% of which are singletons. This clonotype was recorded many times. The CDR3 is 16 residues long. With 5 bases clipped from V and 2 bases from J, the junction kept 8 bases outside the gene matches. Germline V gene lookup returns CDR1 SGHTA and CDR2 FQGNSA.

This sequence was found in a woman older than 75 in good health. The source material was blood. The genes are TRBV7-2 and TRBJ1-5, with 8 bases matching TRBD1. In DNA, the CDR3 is TGTGCCAGCAGCACCCTCTCGACAGGGGGCAATCAGCCCCAGCATTTT. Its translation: CASSTLSTGGNQPQHF.